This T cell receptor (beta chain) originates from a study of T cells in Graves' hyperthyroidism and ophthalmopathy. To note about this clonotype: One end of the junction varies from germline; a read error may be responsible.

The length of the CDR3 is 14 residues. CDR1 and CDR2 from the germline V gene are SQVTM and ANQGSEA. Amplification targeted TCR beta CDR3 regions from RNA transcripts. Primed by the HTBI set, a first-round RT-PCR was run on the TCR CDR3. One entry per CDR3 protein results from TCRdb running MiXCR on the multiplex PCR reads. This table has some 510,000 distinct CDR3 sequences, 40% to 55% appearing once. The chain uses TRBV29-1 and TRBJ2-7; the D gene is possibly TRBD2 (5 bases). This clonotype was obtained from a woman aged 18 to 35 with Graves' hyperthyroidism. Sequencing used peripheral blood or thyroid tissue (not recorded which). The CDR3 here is CAWSVFGDSYEQYF. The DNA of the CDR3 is TGTGCCTGGAGTGTGTTCGGGGACTCCTACGAGCAGTACTTC.